The 25 T cell receptor beta chains in this list originate from one sample, sequenced in a study of T-cell memory formation after mild COVID-19. TCRdb redid the calling of the 5' RACE reads with MiXCR, one entry per CDR3 protein. Of approximately 560,000 distinct CDR3 sequences in the sample, 15% to 20% were seen once. Sequencing was carried out using PBMCs or a T cell subset sorted from them (not recorded which). The source of these receptors is an adult woman who had mild COVID-19 (a few samples of this study predate the infection). Cell type and time point are not known.

This clonotype showed up just a few times. The rearrangement joins TRBV5-1 to TRBJ2-3; D is possibly TRBD1 or TRBD2 (5 bases each). The CDR3 is made up of 15 amino acids. Trimming shortened V by 0 bases and J by 3 bases, and 11 bases separated the two germline ends. Germline CDR1 reads SGHRS; CDR2 reads YFSETQ. DNA for the CDR3: TGCGCCAGCAGCTTGGCATTGGGACGAACAGATACGCAGTATTTT. This codes for CASSLALGRTDTQYF.

The V gene is TRBV3-1, the J gene TRBJ1-6; D remains ambiguous. This CDR3 is 12 amino acids long. From germline, CDR1 is LGHDT and CDR2 YNNKEL (reference sequence). Trimming left V 4 bases short and J 9 bases short, with 7 bases between. Written as DNA, the CDR3 is TGTGCCAGCAGCCCCGAGGGTTCACCCCTCCACTTT. Encoded protein: CASSPEGSPLHF. The variable domain in full, with the rest retrieved from reference TRBV3-1 and TRBJ1-6, is DTAVSQTPKYLVTQMGNDKSIKCEQNLGHDTMYWYKQDSKKFLKIMFSYNNKELIINETVPNRFSPKSPDKAHLNLHINSLELGDSAVYFCASSPEGSPLHFGNGTRLTVT.

This clonotype was seen only a few times. The chain couples TRBV7-9 to TRBJ1-1, with D hard to call. Germline values: CDR1 SEHNR, CDR2 FQNEAQ (reference sequence). This CDR3 has 13 residues. V lost 11 bases and J lost 1, with 14 bases in between. The CDR3 loop is CARRADPNTEAFF. The CDR3 bases are TGTGCCCGGCGGGCAGACCCGAACACTGAAGCTTTCTTT.

This clonotype has only a few counts. The V and J genes are TRBV7-9 and TRBJ1-2, with D perhaps matching TRBD1 (5 bases). The CDR3 runs 15 residues. The V end lost 1 base, the J end lost 8 bases, and 17 bases lay between the germline ends. The V gene's germline CDR1 is SEHNR and CDR2 FQNEAQ (reference sequence). CDR3 nucleotides: TGTGCCAGCAGCTTAGGTGGGGCGCTTGGAAGCGGCTACACCTTC. It codes for CASSLGGALGSGYTF. The entire variable domain, with the rest obtained from reference TRBV7-9 and TRBJ1-2, is as follows: DTGVSQNPRHKITKRGQNVTFRCDPISEHNRLYWYRQTLGQGPEFLTYFQNEAQLEKSRLLSDRFSAERPKGSFSTLEIQRTEQGDSAMYLCASSLGGALGSGYTFGSGTRLTVV.

This clonotype was counted at least ten times. The gene calls are TRBV5-5 and TRBJ2-3, with no clear D. Trimming removed 0 bases at V and 0 bases at J, with 5 bases between. The CDR3 runs to 14 residues. Germline V gene sequence: CDR1 SGHKS, CDR2 YYEKEE (reference sequence). CDR3 DNA sequence: TGTGCCAGCAGCTTGGACTGGAGCACAGATACGCAGTATTTT. It translates to CASSLDWSTDTQYF. Full variable domain (missing parts from reference TRBV5-5 and TRBJ2-3): DAGVTQSPTHLIKTRGQQVTLRCSPISGHKSVSWYQQVLGQGPQFIFQYYEKEERGRGNFPDRFSARQFPNYSSELNVNALLLGDSALYLCASSLDWSTDTQYFGPGTRLTVL.

The chain carries TRBV28 and TRBJ1-1; no definite D call. The CDR3 runs to 14 residues. V was trimmed by 6 bases and J by 3 bases, leaving 14 bases between them. The germline CDR1 and CDR2 sequences are MDHEN and SYDVKM. This chain's CDR3 is CASSSTQRDTEAFF. The CDR3 region has the DNA TGTGCCAGCAGCTCGACCCAGAGAGACACTGAAGCTTTCTTT.

This clonotype was counted between two and nine times. This chain uses TRBV5-1 with TRBJ1-1, with D tentatively TRBD1 (6 bases). The CDR3 has 15 amino acids. With 4 bases removed from V and 1 base from J, the gap between germline ends came to 14 bases. CDR1 and CDR2 (germline): SGHRS, YFSETQ. The CDR3 loop is CASSPGTRANTEAFF. CDR3 DNA sequence: TGCGCCAGCAGCCCCGGGACACGGGCGAACACTGAAGCTTTCTTT.

V usage is TRBV7-3 and J usage is TRBJ2-2; 8 bases map to TRBD2. With V trimmed by 5 bases and J by 5 bases, 13 bases remained unmatched. Germline CDR1 and CDR2: SGHTA and FQGTGA. The CDR3 is 17 amino acids. The CDR3 coding sequence is TGTGCCAGCAGCCTCAGGAATTTAGCGGGGTCGACCGGGGAGCTGTTTTTT. Its translation: CASSLRNLAGSTGELFF.

This clonotype has a handful of counts. DNA for the CDR3: TGTGCCATCGAACCCAGGGGGCCGGGAAATCAGCCCCAGCATTTT. The encoded protein is CAIEPRGPGNQPQHF. This chain connects TRBV12-3 or TRBV12-4 to TRBJ1-5, with 8 bases matching TRBD1. CDR3 length equals 15 residues. Losses at the gene ends were 10 bases for V and 4 bases for J; bases not matched to a gene: 12.

This clonotype was counted only a few times. This chain uses TRBV12-3 or TRBV12-4 with TRBJ2-3; TRBD1 matches 10 bases. Germline trimming cut 6 bases from V and 14 bases from J; bases unmatched to any gene: 5. This CDR3 region has 11 residues. CDR3: CASSPGTGVYF. The DNA for the CDR3 is TGTGCCAGCAGCCCCGGGACAGGGGTGTATTTT.

The chain couples TRBV5-1 to TRBJ1-2; 9 bases line up with TRBD1. Germline CDR1 is SGHRS and CDR2 is YFSETQ. This CDR3 has 14 residues. With V trimmed by 4 bases and J by 6 bases, 7 bases remained unmatched. The CDR3 loop reads CASSHQQGANGYTF. DNA of the CDR3: TGCGCCAGCAGCCATCAACAGGGGGCTAATGGCTACACCTTC.

This clonotype was counted ten times or more. The rearrangement uses TRBV7-6 and TRBJ2-3; D unresolved. The CDR3 length is 12 residues. With 6 bases removed from V and 2 bases from J, the gap between germline ends came to 6 bases. Germline V gene lookup returns CDR1 SGHVS and CDR2 FNYEAQ. DNA for the CDR3: TGTGCCAGCAGTCCGATCACAGATACGCAGTATTTT. Residues: CASSPITDTQYF.

This clonotype was seen a few times. The gene calls are TRBV6-5 and TRBJ2-7; D may match TRBD1 or TRBD2 (5 bases each). CDR3 length: 18 amino acids. The germline V gene has CDR1 MNHEY and CDR2 SVGAGI. The V gene lost 2 bases and the J gene lost 1 base, with 21 bases spanning the gap. CDR3 coding DNA: TGTGCCAGCAGTTACGGGGACCCCAGCCTCTGGGGGTCCTACGAGCAGTACTTC. Translation: CASSYGDPSLWGSYEQYF.

The chain combines TRBV21-1 with TRBJ2-7. TRBV21-1 is noted as a pseudogene. The CDR3 length is 14 residues. The CDR3 is CASSKGGESYEQYF. For the CDR3, the DNA is TGTGCCAGCAGCAAAGGCGGAGAGTCCTACGAGCAGTACTTC.

This chain connects TRBV7-2 to TRBJ2-3, with 7 bases matching TRBD2. Trimming removed 3 bases from V and 0 bases from J; junction bases left unmatched: 9. CDR1 is SGHTA and CDR2 is FQGNSA in the germline V gene. The CDR3 has 17 amino acids. CDR3 nucleotides: TGTGCCAGCAGCTTCGCCCTAGCGGTACCTAGCACAGATACGCAGTATTTT. Translating it yields CASSFALAVPSTDTQYF.

In its sample, this clonotype was seen a few times. This chain uses TRBV5-8 with TRBJ2-1; D is possibly TRBD1 or TRBD2 (5 bases each). The V end lost 5 bases, the J end lost 7 bases, and 16 bases lay between the germline ends. CDR3 length equals 14 residues. Per germline, CDR1 SGHTS and CDR2 YDEGEE. The CDR3 sequence is CASSGTPSGNEQFF. The CDR3, as DNA: TGTGCCAGCAGTGGGACCCCCTCGGGGAATGAGCAGTTCTTC.

The chain recombines TRBV5-1 with TRBJ1-1; D is unclear. In germline, CDR1 is SGHRS, CDR2 YFSETQ. The CDR3 sequence is 14 residues long. Deletions cut 3 bases from V and 4 bases from J, with 13 bases between. The DNA of the CDR3 is TGCGCCAGCAGCTCCTCTTTTGGAGGCACTGAAGCTTTCTTT. This encodes CASSSSFGGTEAFF.

The chain carries TRBV15 and TRBJ2-3; D unclear. This CDR3 is 13 amino acids long. The ends were cut back, 0 bases at V and 4 bases at J, with 5 bases in the middle. Germline CDR1 and CDR2: LNHNV and YYDKDF (reference sequence). CDR3 in amino acids: CATSRDAADTQYF. CDR3 DNA sequence: TGTGCCACCAGCAGAGATGCAGCAGATACGCAGTATTTT.

The J gene is TRBJ2-5, the V gene TRBV12-3 or TRBV12-4; the match to TRBD2 covers 13 bases. J lost 4 bases, V lost 1 base, and 3 bases had no gene match. CDR3 length: 16 residues. The CDR3 protein is CASSLELAGGGETQYF. Written as DNA, the CDR3 is TGTGCCAGCAGTTTAGAACTAGCGGGAGGGGGAGAGACCCAGTACTTC.

This clonotype was counted a few times. At one of its ends the junction is not consistent with the germline gene, which may arise from a read error. V gene TRBV27 combines with J gene TRBJ2-5; unclear D gene. The CDR3 is made up of 15 amino acids. Germline loops: CDR1 MNHEY, CDR2 SMNVEV (reference sequence). The CDR3, as DNA: TGTGCCAGCAAAATTTCTGGGAACCACCAAGAGACCCGGTACTTC. This encodes CASKISGNHQETRYF.

This clonotype was observed at least ten times. J is TRBJ1-2 and V is TRBV6-2 or TRBV6-3, with D hard to call. CDR1 MNHEY and CDR2 SVGEGT come from the germline V gene. CDR3 length: 13 residues. V dropped 7 bases and J dropped 4 bases, with 13 bases sitting between them. In nucleotides, the CDR3 is TGTGCCAGCACCTCTAACAGCGGCTATGGCTACACCTTC. This sequence encodes CASTSNSGYGYTF.

V is TRBV24-1 and J is TRBJ1-2; the D gene is possibly TRBD1 (5 bases). V shed 10 bases and J shed 5 bases, with 16 bases lying between them. The CDR3 covers 13 residues. From germline, CDR1 is KGHDR and CDR2 SFDVKD. CDR3 sequence (DNA): TGTGCCACATCAGCTGACAGCCAATATGGCTACACCTTC. Its translation: CATSADSQYGYTF.

This clonotype was counted only a few times. The chain is built from TRBV5-1 and TRBJ1-2, with D possibly TRBD1 on 6 matching bases. CDR3 length: 13 amino acids. CDR1 and CDR2 from the germline V gene are SGHRS and YFSETQ. Trimming took 3 bases from V and 12 from J, leaving 18 bases between them. The CDR3 DNA sequence: TGCGCCAGCAGCTGGGCCGGCGTGGGGGGCCACACCTTC. This codes for CASSWAGVGGHTF.

The chain combines TRBV5-1 with TRBJ1-5; unclear D gene. The CDR3 extends over 14 amino acids. Germline V gene data show CDR1 as SGHRS and CDR2 as YFSETQ. V lost 4 bases to trimming and J lost 3 bases, with 11 bases between them. The DNA for the CDR3 is TGCGCCAGCAGCCCCGGACTGGACAATCAGCCCCAGCATTTT. Its protein product is CASSPGLDNQPQHF.

In this sample, this clonotype turned up many times. One end of the junction fails to match germline, which may point to a read error. The chain is built from TRBV7-2 and TRBJ2-1; TRBD2 aligns across 9 bases. The CDR3 contains 15 residues. CDR1 is SGHTA, CDR2 FQGNSA, per germline. The CDR3 DNA sequence: TGCGCCAGCAGCTTGAGTAGCGGGAGCTACAATGAGCAGTTCTTC. This encodes CASSLSSGSYNEQFF.